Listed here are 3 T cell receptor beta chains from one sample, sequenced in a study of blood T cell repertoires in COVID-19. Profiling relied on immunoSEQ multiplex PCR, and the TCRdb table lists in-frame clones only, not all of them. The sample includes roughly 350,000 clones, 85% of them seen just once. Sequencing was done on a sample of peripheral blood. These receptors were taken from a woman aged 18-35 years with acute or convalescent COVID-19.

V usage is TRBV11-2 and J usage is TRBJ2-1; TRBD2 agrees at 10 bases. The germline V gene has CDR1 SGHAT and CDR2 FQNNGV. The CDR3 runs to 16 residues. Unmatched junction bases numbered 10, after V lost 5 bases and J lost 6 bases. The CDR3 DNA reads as TGTGCCAGCAGCGCAAGGACTAGCGGCTGGGGCAATGAGCAGTTCTTC. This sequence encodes CASSARTSGWGNEQFF.

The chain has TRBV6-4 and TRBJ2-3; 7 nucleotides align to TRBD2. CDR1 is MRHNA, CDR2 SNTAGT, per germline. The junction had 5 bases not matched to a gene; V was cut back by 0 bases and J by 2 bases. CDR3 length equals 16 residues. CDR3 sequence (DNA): TGTGCCAGCAGTGACTCGGCCGCGGGGGTCACAGATACGCAGTATTTT. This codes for CASSDSAAGVTDTQYF.

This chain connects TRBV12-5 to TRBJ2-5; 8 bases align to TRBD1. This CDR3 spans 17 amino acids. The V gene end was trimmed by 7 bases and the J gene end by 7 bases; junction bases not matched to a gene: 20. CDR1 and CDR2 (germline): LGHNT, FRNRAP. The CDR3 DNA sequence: TGTGCTAGTGCTCTGACAGGGGTCTCCACCGCCCCTGGGACCCAGTACTTC. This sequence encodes CASALTGVSTAPGTQYF.